The TCR beta chain described here comes from a study of blood T cell repertoires in COVID-19. Repertoires were generated with immunoSEQ multiplex PCR, while TCRdb's copy carries only in-frame clones and drops some. The repertoire holds hundreds of thousands of clones, with approximately 92% as singletons. Recruits, aged about 18 to 100 years, lived in 24 US areas. V was cut by 0 bases and J by 8 bases, with 16 bases left in between. The CDR3 runs 16 residues. Germline CDR1 reads LGHNT; CDR2 reads FRNRAP. Input material: PBMCs or T cells enriched from blood (not recorded which). The chain carries TRBV12-5 and TRBJ1-4; unclear D gene. This receptor was taken from a woman between 18 and 29 years old who had recovered from COVID-19. DNA for the CDR3: TGTGCTAGTGGTTTGGTACCGTCTGCCTGGAGGGAAAAACTGTTTTTT. The encoded protein is CASGLVPSAWREKLFF.